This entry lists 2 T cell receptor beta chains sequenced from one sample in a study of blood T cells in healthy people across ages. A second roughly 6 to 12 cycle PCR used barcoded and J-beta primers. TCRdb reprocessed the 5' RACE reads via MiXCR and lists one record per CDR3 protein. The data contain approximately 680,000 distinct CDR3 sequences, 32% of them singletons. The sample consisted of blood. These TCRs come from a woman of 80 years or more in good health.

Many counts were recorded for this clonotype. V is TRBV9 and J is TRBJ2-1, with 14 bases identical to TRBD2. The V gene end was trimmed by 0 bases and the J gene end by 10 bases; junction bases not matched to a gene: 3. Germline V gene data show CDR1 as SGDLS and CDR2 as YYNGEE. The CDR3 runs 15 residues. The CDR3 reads CASSVVGLAGAEQFF. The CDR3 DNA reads TGTGCCAGCAGCGTAGTGGGACTAGCGGGGGCAGAGCAGTTCTTC.

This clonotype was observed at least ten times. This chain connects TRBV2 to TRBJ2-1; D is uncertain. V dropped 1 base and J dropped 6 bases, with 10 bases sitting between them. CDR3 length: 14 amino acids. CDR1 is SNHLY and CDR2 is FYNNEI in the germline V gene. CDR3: CASSEVSGSNEQFF. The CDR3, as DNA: TGTGCCAGCAGTGAAGTGTCTGGAAGCAATGAGCAGTTCTTC. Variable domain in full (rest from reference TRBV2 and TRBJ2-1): EPEVTQTPSHQVTQMGQEVILRCVPISNHLYFYWYRQILGQKVEFLVSFYNNEISEKSEIFDDQFSVERPDGSNFTLKIRSTKLEDSAMYFCASSEVSGSNEQFFGPGTRLTVL.